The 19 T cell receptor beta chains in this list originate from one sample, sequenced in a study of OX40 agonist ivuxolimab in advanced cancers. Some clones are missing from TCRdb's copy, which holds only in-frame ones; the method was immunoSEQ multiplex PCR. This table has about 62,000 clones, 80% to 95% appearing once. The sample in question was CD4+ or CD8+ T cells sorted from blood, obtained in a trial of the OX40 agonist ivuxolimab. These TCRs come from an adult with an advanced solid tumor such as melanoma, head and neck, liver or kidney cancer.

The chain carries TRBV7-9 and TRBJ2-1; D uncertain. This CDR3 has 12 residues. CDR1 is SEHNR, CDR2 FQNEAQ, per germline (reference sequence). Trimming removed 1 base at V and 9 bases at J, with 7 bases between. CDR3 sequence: CASSLGRSEQFF. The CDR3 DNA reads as TGTGCCAGCAGCTTAGGACGTAGTGAGCAGTTCTTC.

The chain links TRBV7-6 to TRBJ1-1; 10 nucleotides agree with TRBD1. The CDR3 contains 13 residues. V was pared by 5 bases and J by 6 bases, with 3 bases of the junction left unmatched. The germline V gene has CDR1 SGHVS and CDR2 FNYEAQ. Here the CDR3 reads CASSAGTGAEAFF. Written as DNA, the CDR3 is TGTGCCAGCAGCGCCGGGACAGGGGCTGAAGCTTTCTTT.

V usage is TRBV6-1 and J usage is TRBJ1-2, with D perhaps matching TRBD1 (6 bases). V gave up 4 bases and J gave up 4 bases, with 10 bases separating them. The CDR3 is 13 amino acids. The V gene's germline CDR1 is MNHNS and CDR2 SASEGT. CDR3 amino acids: CASSAQGFYGYTF. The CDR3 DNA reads TGTGCCAGCAGTGCACAGGGTTTCTATGGCTACACCTTC.

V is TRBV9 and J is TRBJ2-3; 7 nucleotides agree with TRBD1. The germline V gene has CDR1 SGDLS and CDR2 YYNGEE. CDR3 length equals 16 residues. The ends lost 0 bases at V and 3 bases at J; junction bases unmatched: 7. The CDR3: CASSVGDRGFTDTQYF. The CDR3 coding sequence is TGTGCCAGCAGCGTAGGGGACAGAGGGTTTACAGATACGCAGTATTTT.

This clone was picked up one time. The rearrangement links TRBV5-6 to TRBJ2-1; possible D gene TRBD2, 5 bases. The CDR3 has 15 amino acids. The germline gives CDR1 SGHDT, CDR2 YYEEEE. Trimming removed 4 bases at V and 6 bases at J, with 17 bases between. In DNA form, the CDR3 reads TGTGCCAGCAGCCGAACCCTCCGGGATCCCAATGAGCAGTTCTTC. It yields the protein CASSRTLRDPNEQFF.

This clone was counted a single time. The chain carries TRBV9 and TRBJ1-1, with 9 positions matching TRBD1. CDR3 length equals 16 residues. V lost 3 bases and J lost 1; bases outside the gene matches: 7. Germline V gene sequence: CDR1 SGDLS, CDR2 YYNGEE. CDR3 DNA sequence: TGTGCCAGCAGCGGAGCGCCGGGACAGGGGAACACTGAAGCTTTCTTT. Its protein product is CASSGAPGQGNTEAFF.

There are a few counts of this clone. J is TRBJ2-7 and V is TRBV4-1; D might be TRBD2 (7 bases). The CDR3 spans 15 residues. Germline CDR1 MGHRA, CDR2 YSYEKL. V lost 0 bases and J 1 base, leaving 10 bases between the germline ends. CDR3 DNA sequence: TGCGCCAGCAGCCAAGAAGAGGGGGGGTCCTACGAGCAGTACTTC. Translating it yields CASSQEEGGSYEQYF.

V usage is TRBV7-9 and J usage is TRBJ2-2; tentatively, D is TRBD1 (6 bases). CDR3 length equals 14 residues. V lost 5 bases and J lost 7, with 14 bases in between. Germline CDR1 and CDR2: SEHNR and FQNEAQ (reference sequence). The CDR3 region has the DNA TGTGCCAGCAGCCCCTCCGGACAGCACGGGGAGCTGTTTTTT. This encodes CASSPSGQHGELFF.

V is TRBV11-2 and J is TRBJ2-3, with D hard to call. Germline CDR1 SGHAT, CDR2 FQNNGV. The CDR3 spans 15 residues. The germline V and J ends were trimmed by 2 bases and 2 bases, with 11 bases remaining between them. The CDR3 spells CASSLTVIATDTQYF. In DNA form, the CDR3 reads TGTGCCAGCAGCTTAACGGTAATAGCCACAGATACGCAGTATTTT.

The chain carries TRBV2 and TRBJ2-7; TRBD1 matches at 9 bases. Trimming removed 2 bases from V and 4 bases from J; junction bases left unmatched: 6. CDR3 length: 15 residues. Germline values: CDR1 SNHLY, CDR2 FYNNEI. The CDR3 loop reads CASSESSGTGYEQYF. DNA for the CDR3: TGTGCCAGCAGTGAATCGAGCGGGACAGGGTACGAGCAGTACTTC.

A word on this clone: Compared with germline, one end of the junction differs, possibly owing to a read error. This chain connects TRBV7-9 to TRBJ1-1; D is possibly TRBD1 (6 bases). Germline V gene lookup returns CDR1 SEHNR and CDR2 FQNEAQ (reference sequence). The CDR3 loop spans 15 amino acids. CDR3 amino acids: CASSQGGPANTEAFF. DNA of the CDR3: TGCGCCAGCAGCCAAGGGGGGCCCGCGAACACTGAAGCTTTCTTT.

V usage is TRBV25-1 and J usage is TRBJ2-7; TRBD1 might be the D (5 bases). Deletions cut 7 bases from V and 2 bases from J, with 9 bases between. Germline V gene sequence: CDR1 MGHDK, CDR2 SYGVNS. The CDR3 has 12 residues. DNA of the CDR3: TGTGCCAGCAATCAGGGAACCTACGAGCAGTACTTC. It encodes CASNQGTYEQYF.

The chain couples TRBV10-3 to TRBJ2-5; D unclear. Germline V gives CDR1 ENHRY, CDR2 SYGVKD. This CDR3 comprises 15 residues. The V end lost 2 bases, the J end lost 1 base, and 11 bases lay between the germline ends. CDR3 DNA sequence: TGTGCCATCAGTGAGACTTGGGATGGCCAAGAGACCCAGTACTTC. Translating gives CAISETWDGQETQYF.

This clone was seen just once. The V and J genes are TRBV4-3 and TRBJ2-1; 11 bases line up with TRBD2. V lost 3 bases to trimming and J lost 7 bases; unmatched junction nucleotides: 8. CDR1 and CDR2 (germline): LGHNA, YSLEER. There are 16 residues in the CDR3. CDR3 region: CASSQETSGATNEQFF. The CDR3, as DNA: TGCGCCAGCAGCCAGGAGACTAGCGGGGCTACTAATGAGCAGTTCTTC.

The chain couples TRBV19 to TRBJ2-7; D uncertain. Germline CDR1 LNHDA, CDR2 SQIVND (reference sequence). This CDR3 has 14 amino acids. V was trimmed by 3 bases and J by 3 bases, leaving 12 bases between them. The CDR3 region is CASSMGSVYYEQYF. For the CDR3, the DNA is TGTGCCAGTAGTATGGGAAGTGTATACTACGAGCAGTACTTC.

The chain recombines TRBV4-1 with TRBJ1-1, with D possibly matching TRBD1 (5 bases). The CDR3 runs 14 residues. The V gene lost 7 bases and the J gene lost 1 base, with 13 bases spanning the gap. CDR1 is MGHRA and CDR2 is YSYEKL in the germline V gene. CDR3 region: CASKSLGENTEAFF. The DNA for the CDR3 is TGCGCCAGCAAATCTCTGGGGGAGAACACTGAAGCTTTCTTT.

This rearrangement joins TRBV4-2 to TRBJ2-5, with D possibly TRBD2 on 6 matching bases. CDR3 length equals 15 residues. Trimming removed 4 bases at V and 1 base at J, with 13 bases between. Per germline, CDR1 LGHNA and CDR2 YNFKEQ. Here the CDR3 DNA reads TGTGCCAGCAGCCGTGGAGGGACTCTCCAAGAGACCCAGTACTTC. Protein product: CASSRGGTLQETQYF.

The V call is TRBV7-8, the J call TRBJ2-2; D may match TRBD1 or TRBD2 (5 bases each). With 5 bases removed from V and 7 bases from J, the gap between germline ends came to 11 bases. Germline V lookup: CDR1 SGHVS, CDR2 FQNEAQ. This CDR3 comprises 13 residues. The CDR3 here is CASSRGTYGELFF. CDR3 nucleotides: TGTGCCAGCAGCCGAGGGACCTACGGGGAGCTGTTTTTT.

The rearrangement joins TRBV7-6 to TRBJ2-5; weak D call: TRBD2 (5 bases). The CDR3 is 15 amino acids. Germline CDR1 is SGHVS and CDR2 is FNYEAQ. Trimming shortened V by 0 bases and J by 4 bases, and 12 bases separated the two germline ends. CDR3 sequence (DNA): TGTGCCAGCAGCTTAGCGGGAGACCGCGTAGAGACCCAGTACTTC. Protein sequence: CASSLAGDRVETQYF.